This section outlines one TCR beta chain sequence together with its context. This CDR3 is 15 amino acids long. The V gene's germline CDR1 is GTSNPN and CDR2 SVGIG (reference sequence). Trimming cost V 0 bases and J 7 bases; bases outside gene matches: 8. The sample comes from a study of T cells in Graves' hyperthyroidism and ophthalmopathy. Ophthalmopathy cases scored 3 or more on the Clinical Activity Score and 4 or more on NOSPECS grade, with duration below 3 months. It was RNA transcripts that yielded the amplified TCR beta CDR3 regions. The HTBI primer set drove a first-round RT-PCR of the TCR CDR3. TCRdb itself ran the multiplex PCR reads through MiXCR, one entry per CDR3 protein. The sample has 400,000 to 500,000 distinct CDR3 sequences, about 15% seen once.

Material for sequencing was blood. This chain links TRBV30 with TRBJ2-3; 9 bases are shared with TRBD1. The sequence came from a young man with Graves' ophthalmopathy. The DNA for the CDR3 is TGTGCCTGGAGTGTCCCGGGACAGGGATTCCATACGCAGTATTTT. Translation gives CAWSVPGQGFHTQYF.